The TCR beta chain described here comes from a study of shared clonotypes between healthy human individuals (dated by TCRdb to 2020 to 2021). The study in broad terms: The cohort included a few men and a couple of women between 18 and 49 years of age. To estimate repertoire size and how much clonotype sharing occurs between individuals, the study deeply sequenced the blood TCR repertoires of roughly 5 healthy adults. Different laboratories and diverse techniques were used to prepare libraries and sequence TCR repertoires, to increase sequencing depth and limit assay-specific biases. Between about 0.8 and 9 billion PBMCs per donor were obtained by leukapheresis. Overall study results and their limits: Because the study included a small number of donors, the genetic and exposure-history diversity represented was limited. Sampling was limited to blood, and TCR repertoires in tissue likely differ from TCR repertoires in blood. Pairwise subsampling indicated that sequencing depth was expected to affect the degree of clonotype sharing among donors.

The donors were healthy, HIV-negative adults who had no recently reported acute infections or vaccinations. Only Caucasian adults living in Nashville, Tennessee, USA were represented among the donors. For unsorted samples, roughly 91 million PBMCs were counted, and genomic DNA was extracted using the QIAamp DNA Blood Mini kit. Blood was obtained by leukapheresis, after which PBMCs were separated by Ficoll-Histopaque density gradient centrifugation and cryopreserved in liquid nitrogen vapor phase. Worth noting for this clone: Its antigen remains undetermined. Base qualities are not recorded, but no much larger clone differs from it by a single base.

Using the deep immunoSEQ assay, TCR CDR3 regions were amplified from genomic DNA by multiplex PCR. Extracted genomic DNA from each cell subset was distributed evenly across all wells of several immunoSEQ 96-well plates, and each plate was treated as a replicate. For unsorted PBMC, each replicate PCR was loaded with roughly 330 ng genomic DNA, equivalent to 30,000 or so T cell genomes. Ten immunoSEQ deep assay plates were used to sequence the unsorted PBMC genomic DNA. Purified libraries were measured with a Qubit 3.0 fluorometer, size-checked on a Bioanalyzer 2100, and measured again with the KAPA Library Quantification kit. Every immunoSEQ 96-well plate was sequenced on a separate single-read 150-cycle Illumina NextSeq 550 flow cell. For the original study's pipeline: The immunoSEQ output contained only junctional sequences without quality scores, so filtering could not match that applied to full-length reads. Sequences were annotated with PyIR, a Python wrapper for IgBLAST v1.9, and V/J genes and CDR3 were assigned using IMGT germline references. Reads with weak V/J assignments (E-value above 1e-6), missing CDR3, stop codons, out-of-frame junctions, or ambiguous translated residues were removed. V3J clonotypes were defined by identical inferred V gene, J gene, and CDR3 amino acid sequence. Percentage overlap between repertoires was computed as shared unique clonotypes divided by the size of the smaller repertoire. Richness of each repertoire was evaluated using RTK rarefaction, the Chao1 estimator, and Recon v2.1 estimates of unobserved clonotypes. As stored in TCRdb, this immuneACCESS dataset retains in-frame rearrangements with V and J assigned. A fraction of the clones does not appear; measured against another copy, unresolved V genes explain less than half of the discrepancy, and the remainder lacks a known reason. The DNA was the basis for D and trimming; V, J and clone size are from that table. The sample table lists 490,000 or so clones, over 60% of them with a count of one. Of the sample, around 13% is held by the ten largest clones.

The sample was PBMCs. The clonotype comes from a woman aged 40 to 50 in good health. Some clones in this sample may be carry-over from other donors' samples.

The DNA reads TGCAGCGTTGAAGAGGTGGGGGAAAACACTGAAGCTTTCTTT. It codes for CSVEEVGENTEAFF. The chain employs TRBV29-1 and TRBJ1-1; the D gene is perhaps TRBD1, on 5 matching bases. Its CDR3 holds 14 amino acids, cysteine through phenylalanine. CDR3 DNA only is kept here, 42 bases in frame from base 1. V drops 0 bases and J drops 2 bases, leaving 10 bases in between. The germline V gene gives CDR1 as SQVTM and CDR2 as ANQGSEA. The variable domain in full, with residues beyond the CDR3 obtained from the reference TRBV29-1 and TRBJ1-1 genes, is SAVISQKPSRDICQRGTSLTIQCQVDSQVTMMFWYRQQPGQSLTLIATANQGSEATYESGFVIDKFPISRPNLTFSTLTVSNMSPEDSSIYLCSVEEVGENTEAFFGQGTRLTVV.